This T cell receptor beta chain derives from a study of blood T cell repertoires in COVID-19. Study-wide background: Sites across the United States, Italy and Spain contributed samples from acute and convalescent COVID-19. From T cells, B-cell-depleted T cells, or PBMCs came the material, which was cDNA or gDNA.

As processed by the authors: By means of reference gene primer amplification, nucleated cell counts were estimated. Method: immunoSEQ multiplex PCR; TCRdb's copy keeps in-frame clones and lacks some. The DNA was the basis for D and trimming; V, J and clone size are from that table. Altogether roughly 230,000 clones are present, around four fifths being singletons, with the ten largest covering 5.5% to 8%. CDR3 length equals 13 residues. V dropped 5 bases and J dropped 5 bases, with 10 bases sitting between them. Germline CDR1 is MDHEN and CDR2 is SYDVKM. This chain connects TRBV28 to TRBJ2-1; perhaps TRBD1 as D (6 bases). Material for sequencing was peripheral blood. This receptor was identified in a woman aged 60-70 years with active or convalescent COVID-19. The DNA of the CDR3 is TGTGCCAGCAGTGCTTACAGGGACAATGAGCAGTTCTTC. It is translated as CASSAYRDNEQFF.